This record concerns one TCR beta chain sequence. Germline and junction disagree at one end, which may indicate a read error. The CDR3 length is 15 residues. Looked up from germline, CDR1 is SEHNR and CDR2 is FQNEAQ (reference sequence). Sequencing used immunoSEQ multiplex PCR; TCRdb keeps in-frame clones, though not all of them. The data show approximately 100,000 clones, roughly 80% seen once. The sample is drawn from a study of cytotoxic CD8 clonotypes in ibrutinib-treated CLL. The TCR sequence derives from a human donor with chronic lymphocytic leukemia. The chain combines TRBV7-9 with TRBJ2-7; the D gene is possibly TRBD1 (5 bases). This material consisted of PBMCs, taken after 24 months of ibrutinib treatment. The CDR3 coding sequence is TGCGCCAGCAGCCAAGATACGGGCAGGGTCTACGAGCAGTACTTC. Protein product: CASSQDTGRVYEQYF.